This TCR beta chain was identified during a study of early T cells in non-severe SARS-CoV-2 infection (dated by TCRdb to 2020 to 2023). Some background on the complete study: Because TCR sequencing was done on bulk RNA from unsorted whole blood, the alpha and beta chains could not be paired.

The CDR3 sequence holds 15 residues, the cysteine and phenylalanine included. The only DNA kept is the CDR3, 45 bases in frame from the first base. CDR1 and CDR2 were assigned from the germline V gene as SGHAT and FQNNGV. V loses 8 bases of germline sequence and J loses 0 bases, and the interval between the two ends is 16 bases. As to this clonotype: Its antigen remains undetermined. Per-nucleotide qualities are absent, and no much larger clonotype sits a single base away.

Libraries were made using 5' RACE. Sequencer: NextSeq 500. Unique molecular identifiers were attached to individual cDNA molecules in the TCR library protocol so that sequencing error and PCR bias could be corrected. Both TCR alpha and beta chains were sequenced, and tight co-correlation was observed between alpha and beta sequence abundances in each sample. Processing in the source paper ran as follows. Decombinator V4 was used to annotate TCR sequences for V gene, J gene and CDR3. Expanded TCRs were defined as changing significantly between any two time points under a Poisson model with p below 0.0001. TCR abundances were normalised to the total number of TCRs sequenced per sample and were expressed as counts per million. MAIT TCRs were defined by TRAV1-2 paired with TRAJ12, TRAJ20 or TRAJ33, and iNKT TCRs by TRAV10 paired with TRAJ18. VDJdb, accessed on 1 November 2021, was searched for TCRs annotated for CMV, EBV and SARS-CoV-2, and TCRs annotated for more than one antigen were excluded. The public sequencing data were trimmed at Q25 with fastp and processed into clonotypes with MiXCR by TCRdb, which kept only in-frame beta chains. Merged by CDR3 protein, the rows form single entries marked with the most common genes and DNA. V and J calls and clone size were set by TCRdb, not the authors. The sample includes roughly 51,000 distinct CDR3 sequences, with 5.5% to 6.5% observed a single time. Around 2.8% of the sample belongs to the ten largest clones.

Results the study describes overall, beyond this receptor: VDJdb matching was skewed toward anti-spike CD8 responses, so virus-specific expansions were likely underestimated and private and CD4 specificities were missed.

Set within a cohort of healthcare workers in London, UK, this nested case-control study involved weekly PCR testing of nasopharyngeal swabs along with blood sampling. Between 23 and 31 March 2020, the week of the UK lockdown, healthcare workers were enrolled and then followed up weekly for as long as 16 weeks. Recombination joined TRBV11-2 with TRBJ1-1; the D region possibly corresponds to TRBD1 (5 bases align). Specimen: whole blood, collected at baseline. The receptor comes from an adult who was a healthcare worker with PCR-confirmed SARS-CoV-2 infection or an uninfected control (not recorded which). The CDR3 corresponds to CASGLTTEMNTEAFF. The base sequence is TGTGCCAGCGGGCTTACGACAGAAATGAACACTGAAGCTTTCTTT.